This T cell receptor (beta chain) came from a study of blood T cell repertoires in COVID-19. Overall study: The United States, Italy and Spain provided the acute and convalescent COVID-19 samples.

Germline V gives CDR1 SGHRS, CDR2 YFSETQ. The V end was cut by 4 bases, the J end by 5 bases, with 12 bases between. The CDR3 runs 13 residues. In terms of age and location, participants ranged from roughly 18 to 95 years and lived in roughly 22 US areas. Participants were placed into cohorts based on the clinical history they reported. Cohort 3 recovered donors had two negative PCRs, clearance, or symptom resolution. Libraries were prepared by immunoSEQ multiplex PCR; TCRdb keeps only in-frame clonotypes and omits some of them. The table records approximately 120,000 clones, 83% of them present only once.

The specimen was PBMCs or T cells enriched from blood (not recorded which). This TCR came from a man aged 30-40 years who had recovered from COVID-19. The chain has TRBV5-1 and TRBJ2-5; D possibly corresponds to TRBD2 (6 bases). This CDR3 is CASSNQGGETQYF. DNA for the CDR3: TGCGCCAGCAGCAACCAGGGAGGCGAGACCCAGTACTTC.